The entry below gives a single T cell receptor beta chain sequence along with its context. Its recognized antigen is unknown. Base qualities are missing; no much larger clone stands one base away. The CDR3, from cysteine to phenylalanine, totals 13 residues. Only the CDR3 DNA is retained, 39 bases long and in frame from the first base. Trimming removed 0 bases from V and 11 bases from J, leaving 11 bases between the germline ends. This sample is drawn from a study of control samples from healthy donors and cancer patients (dated by TCRdb to about 2020). Library creation used the immunoSEQ multiplex PCR assay. TCRdb mirrors the immuneACCESS table, restricted to in-frame sequences. Some clones are absent from its copies; in checked studies, under half trace to an unresolved V gene, and the reason for the others is unknown. The sample contains about 150,000 clones, roughly 94% of them found a single time. The ten largest clones represent approximately 5.5% of the sample.

Recombination connected TRBV5-3 to TRBJ1-4; the best D guess is TRBD1, with 5 bases matching. TRBV5-3 is an open reading frame, and its role is uncertain. The sequencing sample was made of blood. This receptor was obtained from a man in his forties or fifties in good health. The CDR3 protein is CARSLEGAGKLFF. DNA sequence: TGTGCCAGAAGCTTGGAAGGGGCTGGGAAACTGTTTTTT.